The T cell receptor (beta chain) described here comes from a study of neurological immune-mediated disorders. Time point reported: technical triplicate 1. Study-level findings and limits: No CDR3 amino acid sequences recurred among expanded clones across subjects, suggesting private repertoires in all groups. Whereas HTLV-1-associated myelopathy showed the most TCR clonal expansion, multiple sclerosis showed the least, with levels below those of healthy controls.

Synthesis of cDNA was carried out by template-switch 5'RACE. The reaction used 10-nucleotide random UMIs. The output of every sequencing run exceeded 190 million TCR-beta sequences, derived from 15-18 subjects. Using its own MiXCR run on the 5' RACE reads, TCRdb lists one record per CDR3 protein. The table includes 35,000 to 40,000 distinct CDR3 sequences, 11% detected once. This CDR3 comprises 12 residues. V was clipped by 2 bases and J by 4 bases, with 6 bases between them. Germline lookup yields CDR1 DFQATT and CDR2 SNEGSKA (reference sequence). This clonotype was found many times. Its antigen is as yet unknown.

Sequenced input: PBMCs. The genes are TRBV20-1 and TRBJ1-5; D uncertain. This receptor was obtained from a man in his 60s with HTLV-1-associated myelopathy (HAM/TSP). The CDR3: CSARLSNQPQHF. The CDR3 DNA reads TGCAGTGCTAGATTATCTAATCAGCCCCAGCATTTT.